These T cell receptor beta chains were read from a single sample in a study of glioma-infiltrating T cells. A single record per CDR3 protein comes from TCRdb applying MiXCR to the multiplex PCR reads. Counted here are about 10,000 distinct CDR3 sequences, roughly 61% occurring once; the ten biggest clones make up 20%. The sample consisted of glioma tissue, nonneoplastic brain tissue, or PBMCs (not recorded which). These TCRs come from a human donor with low-grade glioma or glioblastoma, undergoing nonglioma brain surgery, or in good health (not recorded which). The CDR3 runs from the conserved cysteine through the conserved F or W. The order of the fields is D gene, V gene, J gene, clone size, CDR3 protein, CDR3 DNA. D genes are given only for firm matches. Rows give clone size only sometimes, using once, few, many, or a class for an expanded clone.

NA	TRBV28	TRBJ2-7	NA	CASTTPGLSHEQYF	TGTGCCAGCACCACGCCTGGTCTCTCCCACGAGCAGTACTTC
NA	TRBV18	TRBJ1-5	medium-sized	CASSVAGNGQPQHF	TGTGCCAGCTCTGTAGCAGGGAATGGCCAGCCCCAGCATTTT
NA	TRBV28	TRBJ1-5	medium-sized	CASSVTRGRNQPQHF	TGTGCCAGCAGTGTGACAAGGGGTAGGAATCAGCCCCAGCATTTT
NA	TRBV27	TRBJ2-7	NA	CASSSDPRHEQYF	TGTGCCAGCAGTTCCGACCCCCGCCACGAGCAGTACTTC
TRBD2	TRBV28	TRBJ2-7	once	CASSFATGGPQQYF	TGTGCCAGCAGTTTTGCGACGGGAGGCCCCCAGCAGTACTTC
NA	TRBV6-1	TRBJ2-7	NA	CAGRTTYEQYF	TGTGCCGGCAGGACCACCTACGAGCAGTACTTC
TRBD1	TRBV6-1	TRBJ1-5	medium-sized	CASGRQGAQHF	TGTGCCAGTGGGAGACAGGGGGCCCAGCATTTT
NA	TRBV28	TRBJ1-3	once	CASSFRRISGNTLYF	TGTGCCAGCAGTTTCCGACGGATCTCTGGAAACACCCTATATTTT
NA	TRBV10-3	TRBJ2-1	NA	CAISVTGQEAQYF	TGTGCCATCAGTGTTACGGGACAAGAGGCCCAGTACTTT
NA	TRBV20-1	TRBJ2-5	NA	CSARGLPVRETQYF	TGCAGTGCTAGAGGTCTTCCAGTCAGAGAGACCCAGTACTTC
TRBD2	TRBV4-2	TRBJ2-2	few	CARSPLAGDTGEMFF	TGTGCCAGAAGCCCACTAGCGGGAGACACAGGGGAGATGTTTTTT
NA	TRBV3-1	TRBJ1-1	medium-sized	CASSHGLNTEAFF	TGTGCCAGCAGCCACGGCCTGAACACTGAAGCTTTCTTT
TRBD2	TRBV7-8	TRBJ2-5	medium-sized	CASSLSLAVETQYF	TGTGCCAGCAGCTTATCACTAGCGGTGGAGACCCAGTACTTC
NA	TRBV29-1	TRBJ2-3	many	CSVGGQGQPDTQYF	TGCAGCGTTGGGGGCCAGGGGCAGCCAGATACGCAGTATTTT
TRBD1	TRBV6-4	TRBJ2-3	medium-sized	CASGLTGQGTDTQYF	TGTGCCAGCGGATTAACGGGACAGGGGACAGATACGCAGTATTTT
TRBD2	TRBV12-3/TRBV12-4	TRBJ2-5	many	CASSLGLQETQYF	TGTGCCAGCAGCTTGGGACTACAAGAGACCCAGTACTTC
TRBD2	TRBV29-1	TRBJ2-5	many	CSVEDRLAGGSETQYF	TGCAGCGTTGAAGATCGACTAGCGGGAGGGTCCGAGACCCAGTACTTC
NA	TRBV30	TRBJ1-1	NA	CAWSVQLNTEAFF	TGTGCCTGGAGTGTACAGCTGAACACTGAAGCTTTCTTT
NA	TRBV6-1	TRBJ1-2	large	CASRAEYNYGYTF	TGTGCCAGCAGGGCAGAATACAACTATGGCTACACCTTC
NA	TRBV7-2	TRBJ2-1	NA	CVSSLGGGTEQFF	TGTGTCAGCAGCTTAGGAGGGGGGACTGAGCAGTTCTTC
NA	TRBV28	TRBJ2-1	NA	CASSLRYNEQLF	TGCGCCAGCAGTTTACGGTACAATGAGCAGCTCTTC
NA	TRBV19	TRBJ2-7	many	CASSTQRHLASYEQYF	TGTGCCAGTAGTACCCAACGACATCTGGCCAGCTACGAGCAGTACTTC
NA	TRBV20-1	TRBJ2-5	NA	CSATWGGETQYF	TGCAGTGCAACGTGGGGAGGAGAGACCCAGTACTTC
TRBD1	TRBV29-1	TRBJ1-5	many	CSVKDRDNQPQHF	TGCAGCGTTAAGGACAGGGACAATCAGCCCCAGCATTTT
NA	TRBV27	TRBJ2-3	NA	CASRDGAWGTDTQYF	TGTGCCAGCAGAGATGGGGCCTGGGGCACAGATACGCAGTATTTT
TRBD2	TRBV20-1	TRBJ2-7	NA	CSARSWTSGGEQYF	TGCAGTGCTAGGTCTTGGACTAGCGGTGGCGAGCAGTACTTC
NA	TRBV6-4	TRBJ1-1	NA	CASSPANTEAFF	TGTGCCAGCAGCCCTGCGAACACTGAAGCTTTCTTT
TRBD1	TRBV10-3	TRBJ1-2	many	CAISESTGGDGYTF	TGTGCCATCAGTGAGTCGACAGGGGGCGATGGCTACACCTTC
TRBD2	TRBV20-1	TRBJ2-1	NA	CSAKQSAGGWYNEKSF	TGCAGTGCTAAACAGTCGGCGGGAGGTTGGTACAATGAGAAGTCCTTC
NA	TRBV20-1	TRBJ1-5	few	CSATLRESNQPQHF	TGCAGTGCTACACTCCGGGAAAGCAATCAGCCCCAGCATTTT
NA	TRBV11-2	TRBJ2-3	NA	CASSLDNRGRARDTQYF	TGTGCCAGCAGCTTAGATAATAGGGGGAGGGCCCGAGATACGCAGTATTTT
TRBD2	TRBV6-2/TRBV6-3	TRBJ2-1	medium-sized	CASSYSAGDVNEQFF	TGTGCCAGCAGTTACTCGGCGGGAGATGTGAATGAGCAGTTCTTC
TRBD2	TRBV7-2	TRBJ2-5	many	CASSLSGIQETQYF	TGTGCCAGCAGCTTAAGCGGGATACAAGAGACCCAGTACTTC
TRBD2	TRBV27	TRBJ2-3	large	CASSLFLLAGVTDTQYF	TGTGCCAGCAGTTTATTCCTACTAGCGGGAGTGACAGATACGCAGTATTTT
NA	TRBV3-1	TRBJ1-1	medium-sized	CASSLLPGNTEAFF	TGTGCCAGCAGCCTTCTCCCGGGGAACACTGAAGCTTTCTTT
NA	TRBV27	TRBJ1-5	NA	CARSLSLIGQPQNF	TGTGCCAGAAGTTTAAGTCTTATAGGTCAGCCCCAGAATTTT
TRBD1	TRBV19	TRBJ2-2	medium-sized	CASSNAGQGVLGELFF	TGTGCCAGTAGTAATGCTGGACAGGGGGTGTTGGGGGAGCTGTTTTTT
NA	TRBV19	TRBJ1-5	NA	CARDGLQPQHF	TGTGCCAGGGACGGACTTCAGCCCCAGCATTTT
NA	TRBV15	TRBJ1-5	NA	CDTRRGKSQPQHF	TGTGACACCAGGAGAGGAAAGTCTCAGCCCCAGCATTTT
NA	TRBV7-3	TRBJ2-2	NA	CASRPAANTGEMFF	TGTGCCAGCAGACCCGCGGCAAACACCGGGGAGATGTTTTTT
NA	TRBV29-1	TRBJ1-2	many	CSAQRQQGYTF	TGCAGCGCACAGAGGCAGCAGGGCTACACCTTC